This entry concerns a single T cell receptor beta chain. This sample is part of a study of control samples from healthy donors and cancer patients. CDR1 is WSHSY and CDR2 is SAAADI in the germline V gene. V was pared by 2 bases and J by 5 bases, with 6 bases between. The CDR3 runs 12 residues. Only in-frame clones appear in the TCRdb table, and some are missing; sequencing was by immunoSEQ multiplex PCR. Seen here are 350,000 to 450,000 clones, more than 80% observed once, and the top ten hold 5.5% to 7.5%. Sequencing was done on a sample of PBMCs. V is TRBV10-2 and J is TRBJ1-2, with D unresolved. The clonotype originates from a man between 35 and 55 years old with head and neck cancer. Here the CDR3 reads CASSEPGYGYTF. CDR3 bases: TGCGCCAGCAGTGAGCCCGGTTATGGCTACACCTTC.